This T cell receptor beta chain was profiled in a study of lymphopenia after photon versus proton radiotherapy. Overall study results and limits: After lymphocyte nadir, photon-treated repertoires showed oligoclonal expansion, especially CD8+ Temra. Post-nadir TCR diversity decline inversely tracked overall survival among those who died. Under photons, naive T cells and diversity fell while effector/memory populations rose. Authors raise, but do not show, better survival with proton therapy.

Turning to this clone: Its specificity is unknown.

Only in-frame clones appear in the TCRdb table, and some are missing; sequencing was by immunoSEQ multiplex PCR. Of roughly 41,000 clones in the sample, roughly 84% are singletons; the top ten hold under 3.5%. The starting material was peripheral blood, obtained from a patient treated with photon-based radiotherapy. The sequence derives from a man aged 50 or older with gastric cancer.

CDR3 amino acids: CASSRTSGNYNEQFF. The CDR3 region has the DNA TGTGCCAGCAGCCGAACTAGCGGTAACTACAATGAGCAGTTCTTC. This chain uses TRBV14 with TRBJ2-1, with 8 bases that match TRBD2. The CDR3 has 15 amino acids. Trimming removed 4 bases from V and 3 bases from J; junction bases left unmatched: 5. The germline V gene encodes CDR1 SGHDN and CDR2 FVKESK. Full variable domain (missing parts from reference TRBV14 and TRBJ2-1): EAGVTQFPSHSVIEKGQTVTLRCDPISGHDNLYWYRRVMGKEIKFLLHFVKESKQDESGMPNNRFLAERTGGTYSTLKVQPAELEDSGVYFCASSRTSGNYNEQFFGPGTRLTVL.